The clone carrying this T cell receptor (beta chain) came up a few times. V shed 5 bases and J 1 base; nucleotides not matched to a gene: 7. Germline V gene lookup returns CDR1 LNHDA and CDR2 SQIVND (reference sequence). The CDR3 loop spans 16 amino acids. These data originate in a study of blood T cell repertoires in COVID-19. About the study: Donors in the United States, Italy and Spain gave samples during acute or convalescent COVID-19. Sources were T cells, B-cell-depleted T cells, or PBMCs; the material itself was cDNA or gDNA.

Method: immunoSEQ multiplex PCR; TCRdb's copy keeps in-frame clones and lacks some. Among 45,000 to 50,000 clones, 88% were seen once, and the ten largest hold approximately 9.6%. The sample taken for sequencing was peripheral blood. This clonotype originated in a man aged 50 or older with active COVID-19. V is TRBV19 and J is TRBJ1-5, with 8 positions matching TRBD1. The CDR3 region has the DNA TGTGCCAGTAGTCCCCTGACAGGGGCGAGCAATCAGCCCCAGCATTTT. This codes for CASSPLTGASNQPQHF.